The sequence of this T cell receptor beta chain was determined in a study of blood T cell repertoires in COVID-19. Data came from immunoSEQ multiplex PCR; TCRdb stores just in-frame clones and leaves some out. The top ten clones hold 2.5% to 3.5% of a sample with tens of thousands of clones, about 90% of them seen once. This CDR3 has 16 residues. CDR1 LNHDA and CDR2 SQIVND come from the germline V gene (reference sequence). Trimming cost V 5 bases and J 8 bases; bases outside gene matches: 12. Source material: peripheral blood. The sequence was obtained from a woman aged 45-59 years with active or convalescent COVID-19. The chain has TRBV19 and TRBJ1-6; 7 nucleotides match TRBD1. The chain's CDR3 is CASSLSLQGIDSPLHF. In DNA, the CDR3 is TGTGCCAGTAGTCTTTCCCTACAGGGGATAGATTCACCCCTCCACTTT.